The T cell receptor beta chain described here comes from a study of blood T cell repertoires in COVID-19. Looking at the study overall: Before being deemed recovered, Cohort 3 donors had two negative PCRs, clearance, or symptom resolution.

This CDR3 is built from 16 residues. The germline gives CDR1 MNHEY, CDR2 SMNVEV (reference sequence). V was clipped by 4 bases and J by 4 bases, with 16 bases between them. The table came from immunoSEQ multiplex PCR; TCRdb's copy has only in-frame clones and leaves some out. The repertoire holds about 210,000 clones, with around 87% as singletons. The chain joins TRBV27 to TRBJ1-4; no definite D call. This clonotype originated in a man aged 25-40 years in a cohort exposed to, infected with or recovered from COVID-19 (not recorded which). Sequencing input: PBMCs or T cells enriched from blood (not recorded which). Here the CDR3 reads CASSSLAVEGNEKLFF. The CDR3 nucleotides read TGTGCCAGCAGTTCCTTGGCAGTAGAGGGTAATGAAAAACTGTTTTTT.